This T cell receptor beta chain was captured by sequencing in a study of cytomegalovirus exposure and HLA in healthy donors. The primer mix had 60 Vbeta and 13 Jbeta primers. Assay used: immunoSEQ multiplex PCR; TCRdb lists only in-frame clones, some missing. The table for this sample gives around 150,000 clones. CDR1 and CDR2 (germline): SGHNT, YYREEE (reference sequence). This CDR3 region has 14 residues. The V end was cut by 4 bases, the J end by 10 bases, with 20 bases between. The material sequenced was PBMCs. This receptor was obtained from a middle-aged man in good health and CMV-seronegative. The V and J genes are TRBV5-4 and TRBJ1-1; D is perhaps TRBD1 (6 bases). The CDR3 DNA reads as TGTGCCAGCAGCGCACAGGGCCCGACGGGGGGAGCTTTCTTT. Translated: CASSAQGPTGGAFF. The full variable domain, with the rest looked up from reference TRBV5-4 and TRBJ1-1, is ETGVTQSPTHLIKTRGQQVTLRCSSQSGHNTVSWYQQALGQGPQFIFQYYREEENGRGNFPPRFSGLQFPNYSSELNVNALELDDSALYLCASSAQGPTGGAFFGQGTRLTVV.